The subject of this entry is one T cell receptor (beta chain). V shed 6 bases and J shed 2 bases, with 9 bases lying between them. Germline CDR1 reads ENHRY; CDR2 reads SYGVKD. This CDR3 is 13 amino acids long. Using immunoSEQ multiplex PCR, the repertoire was profiled, and TCRdb retains in-frame clones only, with some absent. The sample includes roughly 120,000 clones, more than 65% of them seen just once. The data originate from a study of blood T cell repertoires in COVID-19. Turning to the study itself: COVID-19 samples collected from the United States, Italy and Spain covered acute and convalescent phases.

This receptor was taken from a man aged 50 to 59 with acute or convalescent COVID-19. Sequencing used peripheral blood. This chain uses TRBV10-3 with TRBJ2-3; D perhaps matches TRBD2 (5 bases). The CDR3 region is CAISSGATDTQYF. The DNA for the CDR3 is TGTGCCATCAGCAGCGGAGCCACAGATACGCAGTATTTT.